The clone carrying this T cell receptor (beta chain) occurred a few times. The data belong to a study of spatial heterogeneity in lung cancer. The J segment lost 1 base and the V segment lost 1 base, leaving 3 bases of the junction unmatched. The germline gives CDR1 PRHDT, CDR2 FYEKMQ (reference sequence). This CDR3 contains 16 residues. Time point meaning: sample taken at primary tumor resection. Individually, TCR cDNA molecules were each labelled with a unique molecular identifier. TCRdb ran MiXCR on the 5' RACE reads and lists one entry per CDR3 protein. The sample records 7,300 or so distinct CDR3 sequences, 15% being singletons.

The genes are TRBV13 and TRBJ2-5; 10 bases match TRBD2. This sequence originates from a male donor with early-stage non-small cell lung cancer. Material: normal lung tissue next to the tumor, obtained at surgery. The DNA for the CDR3 is TGTGCCAGCAGCTTAGCGCTAGCGGGGGCCCAAGAGACCCAGTACTTC. This sequence encodes CASSLALAGAQETQYF.